The source of this TCR beta chain is a study of blood T cell repertoires in COVID-19. On the study more broadly: Specimens from acute and convalescent COVID-19 originated in the United States, Italy and Spain. Sources were T cells, B-cell-depleted T cells, or PBMCs; the material itself was cDNA or gDNA.

Per the original methods: Counts of nucleated cells, estimated from reference gene primer amplification, were obtained. The data were produced by immunoSEQ multiplex PCR, yet TCRdb's version contains in-frame clones alone and is incomplete. The DNA gave D and trimming, while V, J and clone size come from that table. There are some 200,000 clones in the sample; around 90% occur only once, and approximately 1.5% lies in the top ten. CDR1 MNHEY and CDR2 SMNVEV come from the germline V gene (reference sequence). The CDR3 loop spans 14 amino acids. V was pared by 5 bases and J by 8 bases, with 6 bases of the junction left unmatched.

The sequence derives from a man between 18 and 29 years old with active or convalescent COVID-19. V and J are TRBV27 and TRBJ1-4, with TRBD1 identical over 9 bases. The sequencing sample was made of peripheral blood. CDR3 sequence (DNA): TGTGCCAGCAGTCGGGACAGGGAGGAGGAAAAACTGTTTTTT. Its translation: CASSRDREEEKLFF. Full variable domain (remainder filled in from reference TRBV27 and TRBJ1-4): EAQVTQNPRYLITVTGKKLTVTCSQNMNHEYMSWYRQDPGLGLRQIYYSMNVEVTDKGDVPEGYKVSRKEKRNFPLILESPSPNQTSLYFCASSRDREEEKLFFGSGTQLSVL.